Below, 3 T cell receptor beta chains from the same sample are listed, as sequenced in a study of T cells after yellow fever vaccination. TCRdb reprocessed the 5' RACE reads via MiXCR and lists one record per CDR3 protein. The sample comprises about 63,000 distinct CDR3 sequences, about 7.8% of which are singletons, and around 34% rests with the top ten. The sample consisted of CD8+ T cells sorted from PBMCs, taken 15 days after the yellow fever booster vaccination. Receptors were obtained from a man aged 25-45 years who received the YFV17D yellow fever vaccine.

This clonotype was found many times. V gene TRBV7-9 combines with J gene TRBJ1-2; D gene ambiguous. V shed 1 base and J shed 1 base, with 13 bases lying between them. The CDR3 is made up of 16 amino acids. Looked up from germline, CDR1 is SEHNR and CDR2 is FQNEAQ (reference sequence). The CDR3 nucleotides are TGTGCCAGCAGCTTAGACGGTCCCTTCGATAACTATGGCTACACCTTC. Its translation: CASSLDGPFDNYGYTF.

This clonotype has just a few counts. CDR3 bases: TGCGCCAGCAGGCAAACCAAGTGGCAGGGGGGTACCTACGAGCAGTACTTC. Protein sequence: CASRQTKWQGGTYEQYF. This rearrangement joins TRBV23-1 to TRBJ2-7; possibly TRBD1 for D (7 bases). TRBV23-1 is recorded as an ORF, its role being uncertain. This CDR3 spans 17 amino acids. The ends were cut back, 6 bases at V and 2 bases at J, with 23 bases in the middle.

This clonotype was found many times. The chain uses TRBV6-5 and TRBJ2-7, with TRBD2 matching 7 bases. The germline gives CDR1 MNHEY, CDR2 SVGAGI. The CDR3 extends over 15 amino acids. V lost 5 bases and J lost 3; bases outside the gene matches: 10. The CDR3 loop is CASSHGLGDLYEQYF. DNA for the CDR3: TGTGCCAGCAGTCACGGACTAGGGGACCTCTACGAGCAGTACTTC.